Below, 18 T cell receptor beta chains from the same sample are listed, as sequenced in a study of CD8+ T cells in alopecia areata. RNA extraction was followed by reverse transcription into cDNA, which acted as the sequencing template. Here immunoSEQ multiplex PCR was the method, and the copy in TCRdb shows in-frame clones only, minus some. The sample was found to contain about 2,700 clones, and every one recurs. Sequenced: lesional skin. The receptor set was obtained from a C3H/HeJ mouse with alopecia areata. The MHC haplotype of the strain is H2-k.

Details on this clone: Genes and germline are mouse. CDR3 protein: CASSRDRGDTGQLYF. Partial CDR3 DNA: TGTGCCAGCAGCCGGGACAGGGGGGACACCGGG. This sequence joins TRBV13-1 and TRBJ2-2; 11 bases are a match to TRBD1. The read is 4 residues too short to cover the CDR3 end, so that end is filled in from the germline J gene. V lost 5 bases and J lost 3; bases outside the gene matches: 3. CDR1 and CDR2 (germline): NSHNY, SYGAGN. CDR3 size: 15 residues.

Ten or more counts support this clone. At residue 12, the TCRdb protein departs from the DNA translation, so the protein shown here was derived from the DNA itself. The gene names here belong to mouse. The observed sequence ends 3 residues before the CDR3 terminus, with the missing tail filled in from the germline J gene. J is TRBJ1-3 and V is TRBV13-2; 8 bases align to TRBD1. The CDR3 extends over 15 amino acids. The V segment lost 5 bases and the J segment 0 bases; nucleotides outside the gene matches: 4. The germline CDR1 and CDR2 sequences are NNHNN and SYGAGS (reference sequence). CDR3 loop: CASGTGVLSGNTLYF. The part of the CDR3 DNA that was read is TGTGCCAGCGGGACAGGGGTCCTTTCTGGAAATACG.

This clone came up many times. Mouse gene names and germline throughout. The read gets to within 4 residues of the CDR3 end, and the germline J gene fills in the rest. The chain carries TRBV13-2 and TRBJ1-4, with 9 bases lining up with TRBD1. The CDR3 consists of 15 residues. Germline assignment: CDR1 NNHNN and CDR2 SYGAGS (reference sequence). CDR3: CASGDSGQGSERLFF. The CDR3 DNA, read in part, is TGTGCCAGCGGTGATTCGGGACAGGGTTCCGAA.

There are a few counts of this clone. Mouse gene names apply. The CDR3 goes on 4 residues after the read ends, and that part is filled in from the germline J gene. The rearrangement links TRBV4 to TRBJ1-2; perhaps TRBD1 as D (6 bases). There are 14 residues in the CDR3. Between the trimmed V and J ends, which lost 5 bases and 0 bases, there was a span of 10 bases. Germline V gene lookup returns CDR1 LGHDT and CDR2 YNNKQL (reference sequence). CDR3 bases read: TGTGCCAGCAGCCCCGGGACAACAAACTCC. This gives the protein CASSPGTTNS. In full, the CDR3 is CASSPGTTNSDYTF.

This clone is medium-sized within its sample. Gene names are mouse gene names. The read terminates 4 residues ahead of where the CDR3 ends, so the germline J gene completes it. The genes are TRBV2 and TRBJ2-4, with TRBD1 as a possible D gene (8 bases). The germline V gene encodes CDR1 LGHNA and CDR2 YSYQKL. CDR3 size: 15 residues. Trimming stripped 4 bases from V and 2 bases from J, with 13 bases between. The CDR3 reads CASSPTGGDQNTLYF. The DNA read from the CDR3 is TGTGCCAGCAGCCCCACAGGGGGGGATCAAAAC.

This clone was observed many times. A far more abundant clone sits one base away, making this likely a read error. All gene names here are mouse names. The CDR3 loop is CASNIGTRYAEQFF. CDR3 bases read: TGTGCCAGCAATATAGGGACAAGATATGCT. The rearrangement joins TRBV19 to TRBJ2-1; possibly TRBD1 for D (6 bases). The missing CDR3 end, 4 residues past where the read stops, is filled in from the germline J gene. Per germline, CDR1 FNHDT and CDR2 SITEND (reference sequence). The CDR3 runs to 14 residues.

This clone was seen at least ten times. Each gene name is a mouse one. Read coverage stops 4 residues before the CDR3 terminus; the germline J gene supplies the remainder. The V call is TRBV16, the J call TRBJ2-3, with D perhaps matching TRBD1 (6 bases). The CDR3 is made up of 16 amino acids. Trimming pared 4 bases from V and 0 bases from J, leaving 14 bases between. Germline CDR1 is SGHSA and CDR2 is FRNQAP. The chain's CDR3 is CASSSRDKTSAETLYF. The CDR3 DNA, read in part, is TGTGCAAGCAGCTCCCGGGACAAAACTAGTGCAGAA.

About this clone itself: One base separates it from a far larger clone, so it is likely a read error. The gene symbols are mouse symbols. The read ends 4 residues shy of where the CDR3 ends; the end is completed using the germline J gene. The V gene is TRBV3, the J gene TRBJ1-2, with TRBD1 identical over 8 bases. Germline CDR1 is SNHLY and CDR2 is FYNGKV (reference sequence). CDR3 length: 14 amino acids. CDR3 loop: CASSLADREDDYTF. CDR3 DNA (partial): TGTGCCAGCAGCTTGGCGGACAGGGAGGAC. Full variable domain (remainder filled in from reference TRBV3 and TRBJ1-2): GPKVLQIPSHQIIDMGQMVTLNCDPVSNHLYFYWYKQILGQQMEFLVNFYNGKVMEKSKLFKDQFSVERPDGSYFTLKIQPTALEDSAVYFCASSLADREDDYTFGSGTRLLVI.

This clone was seen only a few times. Genes and germline are mouse. The sequence runs out 4 residues before the end of the CDR3; the remainder is reconstructed from the germline J gene. The chain has TRBV19 and TRBJ2-1; D perhaps matches TRBD2 (7 bases). Trimming took 3 bases from V and 3 from J, leaving 13 bases between them. The CDR3 extends over 15 amino acids. Germline V gene data show CDR1 as FNHDT and CDR2 as SITEND (reference sequence). Incomplete CDR3 DNA: TGTGCCAGCAGTAATTGGAGGGGGGCCTATGCT. Translation gives CASSNWRGAYA. The entire CDR3 protein reads CASSNWRGAYAEQFF.

This clone was found many times. Gene names are mouse gene names. Read coverage stops 4 residues before the CDR3 terminus; the germline J gene supplies the remainder. This chain joins TRBV13-2 and TRBJ1-2; possibly TRBD1 for D (5 bases). The CDR3 runs 14 residues. V lost 5 bases to trimming and J lost 0 bases, with 11 bases between them. The germline CDR1 and CDR2 sequences are NNHNN and SYGAGS (reference sequence). The CDR3 here is CASGDPQANSDYTF. CDR3 DNA (partial): TGTGCCAGCGGCGACCCACAGGCAAACTCC.

This clone was observed many times. Mouse germline and gene names are used. The read gets to within 4 residues of the CDR3 end, and the germline J gene fills in the rest. This chain joins TRBV1 and TRBJ2-4; 8 bases fit TRBD2. J was trimmed by 1 base and V by 0 bases; bases with no gene match: 0. Germline CDR1 NSQYPW, CDR2 LRSPGD (reference sequence). The CDR3 loop spans 15 amino acids. The sequenced CDR3 bases are TGCACCTGCAGTGCAGAACTGGGGGGTCAAAAC. Translation gives CTCSAELGGQN. The whole CDR3 sequence is CTCSAELGGQNTLYF.

This clone has ten or more counts. Gene names denote mouse genes. The CDR3 end lies 4 residues beyond the end of the read and is filled in from the germline J gene. The rearrangement uses TRBV5 and TRBJ2-7, with D possibly matching TRBD2 (5 bases). This CDR3 has 13 residues. The germline V gene encodes CDR1 LGHNA and CDR2 YNLKQL (reference sequence). CDR3 DNA, as far as it was read: TGTGCCAGCAGCCAAGATCTGGGATAT. This sequence encodes CASSQDLGY. The complete CDR3 reads CASSQDLGYEQYF.

A few counts support this clone. The likely explanation is a read error, given a far larger clone one base away. The genes and germline here are from mouse. Read coverage stops 4 residues before the CDR3 terminus; the germline J gene supplies the remainder. The V call is TRBV16, the J call TRBJ2-3; TRBD2 aligns across 10 bases. Unmatched junction bases numbered 7, after V lost 4 bases and J lost 3 bases. In germline, CDR1 is SGHSA, CDR2 FRNQAP. This CDR3 spans 16 amino acids. The CDR3 protein is CASSSDWGALAETLYF. The CDR3 bases that were read are TGTGCAAGCAGCTCCGACTGGGGGGCTCTCGCAGAA.

On this clone: Genes and germline are mouse. The read finishes 4 residues shy of the CDR3 end, and the germline J gene is used to complete it. The chain is built from TRBV13-1 and TRBJ2-7; 7 bases align to TRBD1. The CDR3 totals 13 residues. Trimming at V came to 3 bases and at J to 3 bases, leaving 3 bases not matched to a gene. Looked up from germline, CDR1 is NSHNY and CDR2 is SYGAGN. The sequenced part of the CDR3 DNA is TGTGCCAGCAGTGTCCGGGACAGCTAT. Its translation is CASSVRDSY. The complete CDR3 reads CASSVRDSYEQYF.

This clone was found many times. The genes and germline here are from mouse. The CDR3 end is not reached by the read, which stops 4 residues before it; the germline J gene fills it in. The chain joins TRBV13-1 to TRBJ2-7, with TRBD2 as a possible D gene (7 bases). Germline CDR1 and CDR2: NSHNY and SYGAGN. The V end lost 2 bases, the J end lost 2 bases, and 11 bases lay between the germline ends. The CDR3 is made up of 14 amino acids. The part of the CDR3 DNA that was read is TGTGCCAGCAGTGAAGGCTGGGGGCCCTAT. This encodes CASSEGWGPY. The CDR3, in full, reads CASSEGWGPYEQYF.

Concerning this clone: Gene names are the mouse ones. The observed sequence ends 4 residues before the CDR3 terminus, with the missing tail filled in from the germline J gene. V and J are TRBV19 and TRBJ2-1; the D gene is possibly TRBD1 (5 bases). The CDR3 totals 15 residues. The germline gives CDR1 FNHDT, CDR2 SITEND (reference sequence). V gave up 6 bases and J gave up 2 bases, with 15 bases separating them. Partial CDR3 DNA: TGTGCCAGCAATCATCTCAGGGATGACTATGCT. Protein: CASNHLRDDYA. The whole CDR3 protein is CASNHLRDDYAEQFF. The full variable domain, rest sourced from reference TRBV19 and TRBJ2-1, is GGIITQTPKFLIGQEGQKLTLKCQQNFNHDTMYWYRQDSGKGLRLIYYSITENDLQKGDLSEGYDASREKKSSFSLTVTSAQKNEMAVFLCASNHLRDDYAEQFFGPGTRLTVL.

To note about this clone: Mouse names are used for the genes. Sequencing ends 4 residues short of the CDR3 end; the germline J gene provides the rest. The rearrangement links TRBV31 to TRBJ2-1, with a weak D call TRBD1 (6 bases). CDR3 length equals 14 residues. Germline CDR1 is GKSSPN and CDR2 is SITVG. The V end was cut by 8 bases, the J end by 4 bases, with 18 bases between. Incomplete CDR3 DNA: TGTGCCAGCAGTATAGGGACAAGATATGCT. Translating it yields CASSIGTRYA. The whole CDR3 sequence is CASSIGTRYAEQFF.

This clone occurred a few times. The listed genes are named as in mouse. The read ends 4 residues early relative to the CDR3; the germline J gene fills the gap. This chain connects TRBV2 to TRBJ1-2; TRBD1 might be the D (6 bases). V was trimmed by 4 bases and J by 0 bases, leaving 9 bases between them. Germline values: CDR1 LGHNA, CDR2 YSYQKL. The CDR3 has 14 amino acids. The CDR3 is CASSRQAANSDYTF. The covered CDR3 bases are TGTGCCAGCAGCCGACAGGCTGCAAACTCC.